Below are 22 T cell receptor beta chains sequenced from a single sample in a study of cytomegalovirus exposure and HLA in healthy donors. The PCR was carried out with 60 Vbeta primers and 13 Jbeta primers. TCRdb's table, derived via immunoSEQ multiplex PCR, lists solely in-frame clones and lacks some. This sample has about 130,000 clones; approximately 85% occur once, and the top ten carry about 7.5%. The sample comprised PBMCs. The receptors were sampled from a woman in her fifties or sixties in good health and CMV-seropositive.

The chain is built from TRBV10-3 and TRBJ2-3, with D possibly TRBD2 on 5 matching bases. Trimming pared 7 bases from V and 0 bases from J, leaving 20 bases between. This CDR3 region has 17 residues. Germline V gene sequence: CDR1 ENHRY, CDR2 SYGVKD. The CDR3, as DNA: TGTGCCATCAAAGGGATGGCGAGCGGAGCTAGCACAGATACGCAGTATTTT. Amino acids: CAIKGMASGASTDTQYF.

V gene TRBV2 combines with J gene TRBJ1-2; D is uncertain. V lost 5 bases and J lost 3, with 7 bases in between. The CDR3 is 12 amino acids. Germline CDR1 SNHLY, CDR2 FYNNEI. The DNA of the CDR3 is TGTGCCAGCAGTAACCGGGACTATGGCTACACCTTC. The encoded protein is CASSNRDYGYTF.

V is TRBV7-2 and J is TRBJ2-2; 9 bases fit TRBD1. Germline assignment: CDR1 SGHTA and CDR2 FQGNSA. V was clipped by 5 bases and J by 6 bases; unmatched bases: 7. There are 15 residues in the CDR3. In nucleotides, the CDR3 is TGTGCCAGCAGCGGGGACAGGGTCGGAGCCGGGGAGCTGTTTTTT. Residues: CASSGDRVGAGELFF.

DNA for the CDR3: TGTGCCAGCAGTTTAACGGACAGGCCAGATACGCAGTATTTT. This sequence encodes CASSLTDRPDTQYF. The chain employs TRBV6-5 and TRBJ2-3; 7 bases line up with TRBD1. Germline-derived CDR1 and CDR2 are MNHEY and SVGAGI. V trimming: 4 bases; J trimming: 4 bases; junction bases outside the gene matches: 5. The CDR3 is 14 residues long.

V is TRBV9 and J is TRBJ2-3; a weak D match, TRBD2 (6 bases). With 0 bases removed from V and 1 base from J, the gap between germline ends came to 12 bases. The CDR3 sequence is 16 residues long. Germline loops: CDR1 SGDLS, CDR2 YYNGEE. The CDR3 bases are TGTGCCAGCAGCGTAGGACGATCTAGCGGCACAGATACGCAGTATTTT. Translating it yields CASSVGRSSGTDTQYF.

The CDR3, as DNA: TGTGCCAGCAGACAGTCCTACTACGAGCAGTACTTC. Translated, it gives CASRQSYYEQYF. The chain employs TRBV6-5 and TRBJ2-7; D call uncertain. V was shortened by 6 bases and J by 3 bases, with 9 bases between the two germline ends. CDR1 is MNHEY and CDR2 is SVGAGI in the germline V gene. CDR3 length equals 12 residues.

This clone appeared a single time. The rearrangement links TRBV28 to TRBJ2-1; TRBD1 might be the D (6 bases). The CDR3 totals 12 residues. Trimming removed 6 bases from V and 15 bases from J, with 18 bases in between. The germline gives CDR1 MDHEN, CDR2 SYDVKM. CDR3 amino acids: CASSHSDRGSFF. The CDR3 bases are TGTGCCAGCAGCCATTCGGACAGAGGCTCGTTCTTC.

The chain carries TRBV27 and TRBJ2-3; the D gene is possibly TRBD1 (5 bases). This CDR3 region has 17 residues. CDR1 is MNHEY and CDR2 is SMNVEV in the germline V gene (reference sequence). With 6 bases removed from V and 3 bases from J, the gap between germline ends came to 22 bases. The DNA of the CDR3 is TGTGCCAGCAGCTTCCGAAGGGGCTCTCTACGGACAGATACGCAGTATTTT. Its translation is CASSFRRGSLRTDTQYF.

V usage is TRBV29-1 and J usage is TRBJ2-3; TRBD2 matches at 8 bases. With 1 base clipped from V and 2 bases from J, the junction kept 5 bases outside the gene matches. The germline V gene has CDR1 SQVTM and CDR2 ANQGSEA. This CDR3 has 15 residues. The CDR3 region has the DNA TGCAGCGTTGAAGGGGAGCGGGGGATCACAGATACGCAGTATTTT. Amino acids: CSVEGERGITDTQYF.

CDR3 DNA: TGCGCCAGCAGCTGGGACAGGGGCACAGATACGCAGTATTTT. As protein: CASSWDRGTDTQYF. V gene TRBV5-1 combines with J gene TRBJ2-3, with 9 nucleotides matching TRBD1. The germline gives CDR1 SGHRS, CDR2 YFSETQ. After removal of 3 bases from V and 1 base from J, the junction contained 0 bases not matched to a gene. This CDR3 has 14 residues.

The rearrangement joins TRBV2 to TRBJ1-5; 7 positions agree with TRBD1. V lost 5 bases to trimming and J lost 0 bases; unmatched junction nucleotides: 4. This CDR3 contains 15 residues. Germline CDR1 and CDR2: SNHLY and FYNNEI. CDR3 sequence (DNA): TGTGCCAGCAGTTACAGGGGCGGTAGCAATCAGCCCCAGCATTTT. This codes for CASSYRGGSNQPQHF.

This chain uses TRBV7-3 with TRBJ1-1; TRBD1 is a possible D gene (5 bases). The CDR3 has 14 amino acids. Trimming left V 5 bases short and J 1 base short, with 11 bases between. Germline CDR1 is SGHTA and CDR2 is FQGTGA. CDR3 coding DNA: TGTGCCAGCAGCCCTGGCGGACAGAACACTGAAGCTTTCTTT. Protein product: CASSPGGQNTEAFF.

The CDR3 is CASSYFLKFF. The CDR3 nucleotides read TGTGCCAGCAGTTACTTTTTGAAGTTCTTC. V is TRBV6-1 and J is TRBJ2-1; no reliable D call. This CDR3 has 10 amino acids. CDR1 and CDR2 (germline): MNHNS, SASEGT. The V gene lost 5 bases and the J gene lost 14 bases, with 10 bases spanning the gap.

This clone was detected once. The chain is built from TRBV28 and TRBJ1-1; the D is unclear. This CDR3 region has 14 residues. V shed 8 bases and J shed 1 base, with 14 bases lying between them. Germline V gives CDR1 MDHEN, CDR2 SYDVKM. DNA of the CDR3: TGTGCCAGCGTCGGAAGAACAGCGAACACTGAAGCTTTCTTT. Translated: CASVGRTANTEAFF. Looking up the rest from reference TRBV28 and TRBJ1-1 gives the full variable domain: DVKVTQSSRYLVKRTGEKVFLECVQDMDHENMFWYRQDPGLGLRLIYFSYDVKMKEKGDIPEGYSVSREKKERFSLILESASTNQTSMYLCASVGRTANTEAFFGQGTRLTVV.

This chain links TRBV29-1 with TRBJ1-2; D is undetermined. V was shortened by 3 bases and J by 2 bases, with 19 bases between the two germline ends. The CDR3 length is 16 residues. The germline V gene encodes CDR1 SQVTM and CDR2 ANQGSEA. As DNA, the CDR3 is TGCAGCGTTGATAGAGGCCGTGAGGCATTCAACTATGGCTACACCTTC. This sequence encodes CSVDRGREAFNYGYTF.

Worth noting for this clone: The junction and the germline gene differ at one end; a read error may be behind it. The V and J genes are TRBV7-9 and TRBJ2-3; 14 bases map to TRBD2. Looked up from germline, CDR1 is SEHNR and CDR2 is FQNEAQ (reference sequence). This CDR3 is built from 16 residues. CDR3 nucleotide sequence: TGTTCCAGCAGCTTGGGACTAGCGGGGGGCACAGATACGCAGTATTTT. As protein: CSSSLGLAGGTDTQYF.

The CDR3 spells CASSLLQVGNEQYF. Here the CDR3 DNA reads TGTGCCAGCAGCTTGTTGCAGGTCGGGAACGAGCAGTACTTC. This chain joins TRBV7-2 and TRBJ2-7; D may be TRBD2 (5 bases). V shed 3 bases and J shed 5 bases, with 14 bases lying between them. This CDR3 has 14 amino acids. Per the germline V gene, CDR1 is SGHTA and CDR2 is FQGNSA.

The rearrangement joins TRBV7-3 to TRBJ1-1; TRBD1 matches at 8 bases. J was trimmed by 5 bases and V by 2 bases; bases with no gene match: 1. CDR1 and CDR2 from the germline V gene are SGHTA and FQGTGA. The CDR3 has 13 amino acids. The CDR3 DNA follows: TGTGCCAGCAGCTTACAGGGGGCTACTGAAGCTTTCTTT. This encodes CASSLQGATEAFF.

This clone was detected only once. The sample holds other DNA sequences that translate to the same CDR3. The V call is TRBV11-2, the J call TRBJ1-1; D perhaps matches TRBD1 (5 bases). This CDR3 contains 13 residues. With 5 bases removed from V and 1 base from J, the gap between germline ends came to 8 bases. From germline, CDR1 is SGHAT and CDR2 FQNNGV. The CDR3 sequence is CASSLTGNTEAFF. The CDR3 nucleotides read TGTGCCAGCAGCCTAACAGGGAACACTGAAGCTTTCTTT.

The chain has TRBV9 and TRBJ1-1, with 8 bases lining up with TRBD1. J gave up 8 bases and V 6 bases, and 9 bases lay outside the gene matches. The CDR3 is made up of 13 amino acids. Germline V gene lookup returns CDR1 SGDLS and CDR2 YYNGEE. Here the CDR3 DNA reads TGTGCCAGCACCGGCGCAGGGGGCGCCGAAGCTTTCTTT. Protein product: CASTGAGGAEAFF.

This clone was observed once. The V call is TRBV6-1, the J call TRBJ1-5; 9 positions match TRBD1. CDR1 and CDR2 (germline): MNHNS, SASEGT. CDR3 length equals 13 residues. The V gene end was trimmed by 5 bases and the J gene end by 7 bases; junction bases not matched to a gene: 3. CDR3 loop: CASSRDRAQPQHF. CDR3 nucleotides: TGTGCCAGCAGTCGGGACAGGGCGCAGCCCCAGCATTTT.

V is TRBV7-2 and J is TRBJ1-3; D not resolved. The germline V and J ends were trimmed by 8 bases and 2 bases, with 13 bases remaining between them. The CDR3 has 14 residues. Germline CDR1 reads SGHTA; CDR2 reads FQGNSA. The CDR3 reads CASHSRVTGNTIYF. Written as DNA, the CDR3 is TGTGCCAGCCACTCGAGGGTAACTGGAAACACCATATATTTT.